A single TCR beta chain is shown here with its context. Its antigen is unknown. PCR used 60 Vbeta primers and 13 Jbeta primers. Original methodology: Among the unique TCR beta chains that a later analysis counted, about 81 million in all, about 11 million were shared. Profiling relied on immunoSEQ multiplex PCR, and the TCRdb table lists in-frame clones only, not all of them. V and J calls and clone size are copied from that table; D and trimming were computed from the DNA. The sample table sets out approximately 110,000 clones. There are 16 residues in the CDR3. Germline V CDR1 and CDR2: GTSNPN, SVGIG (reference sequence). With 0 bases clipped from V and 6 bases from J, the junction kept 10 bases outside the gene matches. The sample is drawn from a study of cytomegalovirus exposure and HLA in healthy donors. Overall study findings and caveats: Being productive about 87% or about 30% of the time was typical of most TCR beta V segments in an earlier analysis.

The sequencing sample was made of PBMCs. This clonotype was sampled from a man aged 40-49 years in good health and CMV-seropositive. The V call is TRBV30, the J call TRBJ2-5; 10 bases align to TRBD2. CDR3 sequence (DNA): TGTGCCTGGAGTGTAGGGGGTAGCGGGAGGAAACAGACCCAGTACTTC. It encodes CAWSVGGSGRKQTQYF.